This TCR beta chain was captured in a study of shared clonotypes between healthy human individuals. Remarks on this clone: Its antigen is as yet unknown.

Sequenced by immunoSEQ multiplex PCR; TCRdb stores in-frame clones only, minus some. Here the sample spans about 2.4 million clones, 93% being singletons. The CDR3 spans 16 residues. The V and J ends lost 1 base and 4 bases, in that order; junction bases with no gene match: 7. Germline CDR1 is SGDLS and CDR2 is YYNGEE. Researchers partitioned CD4+ cells into CD45RA+ naive and CD45RA-negative memory subsets. The study, taken as a whole, reports: Four donors held about 4.6% of naive CD4 clonotypes in common.

The TCR was taken from a man between 18 and 35 years old in good health. Some clones in this sample may be carry-over from other donors' samples. The material sequenced was naive CD4+ T cells from PBMCs. This sample's subset: CD45RA+ positively selected. The rearrangement uses TRBV9 and TRBJ2-3; 9 nucleotides line up with TRBD2. CDR3 amino acids: CASSVRAGGPADTQYF. CDR3 bases: TGTGCCAGCAGCGTAAGGGCGGGAGGGCCCGCAGATACGCAGTATTTT.